This T cell receptor beta chain is from a study of tumor and adjacent non-tumor tissue in lung cancer. Turning to the study itself: Patients were aged about 30 to 80, roughly 9 men and about 5 women, stage I to III.

The template was RNA from unsorted bulk tissue. More than 3 cm separated this lung sample from the edge of the tumor. Points on this clonotype: Its antigen remains unknown. A read error may produce the germline difference seen at one junction end.

Study-level findings and limits: TCR diversity was significantly greater in tumor than normal lung tissue. In normal lung, the top 100 clones were significantly more dominant than in tumor. Shorter survival was associated with higher TCR diversity in tumors.

The CDR3 is 14 residues long. Germline CDR1 reads SQVTM; CDR2 reads ANQGSEA. A modified ARM-PCR protocol with three rounds of nested PCR amplified TCRbeta. Using its own MiXCR run on the multiplex PCR reads, TCRdb lists one record per CDR3 protein. The table lists 98,000 or so distinct CDR3 sequences, more than 80% of them singletons. Sequenced sample: distant non-tumor lung tissue. V usage is TRBV29-1 and J usage is TRBJ2-5; tentative D call: TRBD2 (6 bases). The TCR sequence derives from a man aged 55 to 69 with small cell lung cancer. The CDR3 loop reads CNAGNGGSMETLYF. In DNA, the CDR3 is TGCAACGCCGGGAATGGGGGGTCGATGGAGACCCTGTACTTC.